This TCR beta chain was sequenced for a study of CD8 T cells in Susac syndrome. Random hexamers were used to reverse transcribe an amount of roughly 0.5 to 1 ug RNA. TCRdb ran MiXCR on the immunoSEQ multiplex PCR reads and lists one entry per CDR3 protein. The table lists a few hundred thousand distinct CDR3 sequences, 85% to 95% of them singletons. V was clipped by 5 bases and J by 7 bases, with 17 bases between them. The CDR3 length is 14 residues. The germline CDR1 and CDR2 sequences are SNHLY and FYNNEI. The chain has TRBV2 and TRBJ1-2; D unclear. The TCR comes from a human donor with multiple sclerosis. The sample comprised CD4+ T cells from PBMCs. This CDR3 reads CASSPSRTSGGYTF. In nucleotides, the CDR3 is TGTGCCAGCAGTCCCTCCAGGACCAGCGGTGGCTACACCTTC. The whole variable domain, remainder taken from reference TRBV2 and TRBJ1-2, is EPEVTQTPSHQVTQMGQEVILRCVPISNHLYFYWYRQILGQKVEFLVSFYNNEISEKSEIFDDQFSVERPDGSNFTLKIRSTKLEDSAMYFCASSPSRTSGGYTFGSGTRLTVV.